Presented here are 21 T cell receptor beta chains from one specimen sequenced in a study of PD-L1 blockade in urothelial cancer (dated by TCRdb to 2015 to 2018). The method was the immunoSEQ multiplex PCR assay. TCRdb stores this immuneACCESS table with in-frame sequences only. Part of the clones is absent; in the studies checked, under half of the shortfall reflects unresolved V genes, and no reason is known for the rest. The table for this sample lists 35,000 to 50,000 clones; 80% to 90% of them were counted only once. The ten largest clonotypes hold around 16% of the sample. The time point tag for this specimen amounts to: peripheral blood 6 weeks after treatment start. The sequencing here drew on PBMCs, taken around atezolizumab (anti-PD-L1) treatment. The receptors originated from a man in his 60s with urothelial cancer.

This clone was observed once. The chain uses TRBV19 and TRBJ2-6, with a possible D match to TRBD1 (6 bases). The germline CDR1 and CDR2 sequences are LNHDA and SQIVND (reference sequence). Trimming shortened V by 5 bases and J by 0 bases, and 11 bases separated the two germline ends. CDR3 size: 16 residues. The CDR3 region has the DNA TGTGCCAGTAGTGAGACAGGTTTCTCTGGGGCCAACGTCCTGACTTTC. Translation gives CASSETGFSGANVLTF.

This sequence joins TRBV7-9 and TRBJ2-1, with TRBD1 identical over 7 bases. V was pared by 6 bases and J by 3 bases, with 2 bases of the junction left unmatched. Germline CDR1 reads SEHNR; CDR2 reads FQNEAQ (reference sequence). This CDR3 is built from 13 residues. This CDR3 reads CASRDRDYNEQFF. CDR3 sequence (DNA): TGTGCCAGCAGAGACAGGGACTACAATGAGCAGTTCTTC.

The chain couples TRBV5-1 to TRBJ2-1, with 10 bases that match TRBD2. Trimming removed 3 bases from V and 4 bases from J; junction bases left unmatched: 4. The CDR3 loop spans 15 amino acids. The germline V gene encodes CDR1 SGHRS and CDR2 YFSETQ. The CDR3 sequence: CASSSAGGRYNEQFF. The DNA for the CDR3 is TGCGCCAGCAGCTCAGCGGGGGGGCGATACAATGAGCAGTTCTTC.

CDR3 bases: TGTGCCAGCAGCTTGTTTCCGGGTACAGATACGCAGTATTTT. Translated: CASSLFPGTDTQYF. The J gene is TRBJ2-3, the V gene TRBV5-5; no clear D. The germline CDR1 and CDR2 sequences are SGHKS and YYEKEE (reference sequence). Trimming removed 1 base at V and 3 bases at J, with 9 bases between. This CDR3 comprises 14 residues.

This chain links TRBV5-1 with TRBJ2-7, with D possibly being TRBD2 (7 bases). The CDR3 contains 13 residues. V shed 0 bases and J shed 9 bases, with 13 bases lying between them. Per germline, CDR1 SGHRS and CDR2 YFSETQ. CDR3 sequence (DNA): TGCGCCAGCAGCTTGGCCGGGGGGCCCGGGCAGTACTTC. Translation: CASSLAGGPGQYF.

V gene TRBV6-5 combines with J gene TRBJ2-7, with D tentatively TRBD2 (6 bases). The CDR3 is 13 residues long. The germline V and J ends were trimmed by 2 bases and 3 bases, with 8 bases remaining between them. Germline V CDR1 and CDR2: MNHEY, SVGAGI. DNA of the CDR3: TGTGCCAGCAGTTACGGCGGGAACTACGAGCAGTACTTC. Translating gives CASSYGGNYEQYF.

The CDR3 region is CASSPGRESNEQYF. The DNA for the CDR3 is TGTGCCAGCAGCCCGGGACGGGAGAGCAACGAGCAGTACTTC. The chain joins TRBV4-2 to TRBJ2-7, with a possible D match to TRBD2 (6 bases). Germline V gene data show CDR1 as LGHNA and CDR2 as YNFKEQ. This CDR3 spans 14 amino acids. V was clipped by 4 bases and J by 5 bases, with 15 bases between them.

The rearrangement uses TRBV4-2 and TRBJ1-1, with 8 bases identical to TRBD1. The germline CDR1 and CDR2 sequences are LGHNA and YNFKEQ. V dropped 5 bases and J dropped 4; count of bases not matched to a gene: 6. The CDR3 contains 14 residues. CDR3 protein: CASSIPQGATEAFF. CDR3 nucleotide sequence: TGTGCCAGCAGCATTCCCCAGGGGGCCACTGAAGCTTTCTTT.

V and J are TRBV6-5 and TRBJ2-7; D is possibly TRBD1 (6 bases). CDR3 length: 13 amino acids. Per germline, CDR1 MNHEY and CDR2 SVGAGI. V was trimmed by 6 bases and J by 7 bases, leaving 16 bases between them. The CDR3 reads CASRVTGMGEQYF. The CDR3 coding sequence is TGTGCCAGCAGAGTTACAGGGATGGGGGAGCAGTACTTC.

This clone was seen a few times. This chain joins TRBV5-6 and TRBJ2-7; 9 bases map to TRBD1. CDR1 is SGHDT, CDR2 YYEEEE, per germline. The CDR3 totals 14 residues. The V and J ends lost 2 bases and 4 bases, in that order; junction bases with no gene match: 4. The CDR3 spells CASSLGTGLYEQYF. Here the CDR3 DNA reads TGTGCCAGCAGCTTAGGGACAGGGTTGTACGAGCAGTACTTC.

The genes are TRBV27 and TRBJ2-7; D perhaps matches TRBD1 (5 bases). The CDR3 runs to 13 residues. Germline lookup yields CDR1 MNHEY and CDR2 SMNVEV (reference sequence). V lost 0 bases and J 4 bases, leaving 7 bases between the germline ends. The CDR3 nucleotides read TGTGCCAGCAGTTTATCCTACAGGTACGAGCAGTACTTC. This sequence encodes CASSLSYRYEQYF.

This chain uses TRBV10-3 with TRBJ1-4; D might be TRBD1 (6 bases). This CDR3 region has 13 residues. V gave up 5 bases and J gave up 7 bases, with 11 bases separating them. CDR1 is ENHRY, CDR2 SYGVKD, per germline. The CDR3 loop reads CAISLQGGEKLFF. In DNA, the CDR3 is TGTGCCATCAGTTTACAGGGCGGTGAAAAACTGTTTTTT.

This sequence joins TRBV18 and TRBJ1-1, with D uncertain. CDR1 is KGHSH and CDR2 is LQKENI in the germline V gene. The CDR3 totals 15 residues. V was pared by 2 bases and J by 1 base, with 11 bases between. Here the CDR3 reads CASSPSAAPNTEAFF. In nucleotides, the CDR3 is TGTGCCAGCTCACCATCGGCGGCACCGAACACTGAAGCTTTCTTT.

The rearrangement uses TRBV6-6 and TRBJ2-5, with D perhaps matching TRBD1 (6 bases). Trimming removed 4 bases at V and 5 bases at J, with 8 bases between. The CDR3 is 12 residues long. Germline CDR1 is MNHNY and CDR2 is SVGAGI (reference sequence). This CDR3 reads CASSWGRETQYF. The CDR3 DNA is TGTGCCAGCAGTTGGGGGCGGGAGACCCAGTACTTC.

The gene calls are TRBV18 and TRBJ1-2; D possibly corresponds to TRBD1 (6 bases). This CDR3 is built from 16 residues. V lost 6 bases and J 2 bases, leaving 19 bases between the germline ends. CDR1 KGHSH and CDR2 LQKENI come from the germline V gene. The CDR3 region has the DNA TGTGCCAGCTCCGAGTCCTCACAGGGAAGGAACTATGGCTACACCTTC. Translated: CASSESSQGRNYGYTF. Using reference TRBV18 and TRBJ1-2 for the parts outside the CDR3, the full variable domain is NAGVMQNPRHLVRRRGQEARLRCSPMKGHSHVYWYRQLPEEGLKFMVYLQKENIIDESGMPKERFSAEFPKEGPSILRIQQVVRGDSAAYFCASSESSQGRNYGYTFGSGTRLTVV.

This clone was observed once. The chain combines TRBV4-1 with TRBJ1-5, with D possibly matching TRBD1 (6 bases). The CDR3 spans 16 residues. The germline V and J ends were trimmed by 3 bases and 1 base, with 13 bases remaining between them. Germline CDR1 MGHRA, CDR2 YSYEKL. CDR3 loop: CASSHLQGKSNQPQHF. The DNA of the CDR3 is TGCGCCAGCAGCCACCTGCAGGGGAAAAGCAATCAGCCCCAGCATTTT.

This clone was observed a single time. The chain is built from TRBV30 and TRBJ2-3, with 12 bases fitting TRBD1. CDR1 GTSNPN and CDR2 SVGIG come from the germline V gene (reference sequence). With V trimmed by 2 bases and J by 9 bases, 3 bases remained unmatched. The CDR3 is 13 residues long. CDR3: CAWSQGTGGTQYF. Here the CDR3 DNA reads TGTGCCTGGAGTCAAGGGACAGGGGGCACGCAGTATTTT.

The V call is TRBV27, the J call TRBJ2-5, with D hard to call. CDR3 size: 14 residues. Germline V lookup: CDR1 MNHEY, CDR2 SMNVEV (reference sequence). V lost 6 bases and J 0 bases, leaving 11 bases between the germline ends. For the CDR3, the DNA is TGTGCCAGCAGAAATTCCGTTCACCAAGAGACCCAGTACTTC. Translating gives CASRNSVHQETQYF.

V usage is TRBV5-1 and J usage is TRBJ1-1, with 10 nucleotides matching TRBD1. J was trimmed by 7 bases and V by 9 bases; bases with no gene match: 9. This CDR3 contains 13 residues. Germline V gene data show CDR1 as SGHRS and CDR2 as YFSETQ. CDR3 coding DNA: TGCGCCACCAGGCGGGACAGGGGTTTTGAAGCTTTCTTT. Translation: CATRRDRGFEAFF.

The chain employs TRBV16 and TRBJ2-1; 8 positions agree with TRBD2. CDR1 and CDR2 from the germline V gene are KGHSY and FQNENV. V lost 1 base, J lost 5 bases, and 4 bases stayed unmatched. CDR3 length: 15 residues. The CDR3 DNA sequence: TGTGCCAGCAGCCAATTCGCGGGGGGAAACAATGAGCAGTTCTTC. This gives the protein CASSQFAGGNNEQFF.

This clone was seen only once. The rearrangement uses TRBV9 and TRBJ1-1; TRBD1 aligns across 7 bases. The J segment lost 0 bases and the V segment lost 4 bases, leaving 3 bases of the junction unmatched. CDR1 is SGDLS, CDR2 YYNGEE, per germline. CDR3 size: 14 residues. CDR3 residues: CASSSGQMNTEAFF. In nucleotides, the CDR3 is TGTGCCAGCAGCTCGGGACAGATGAACACTGAAGCTTTCTTT. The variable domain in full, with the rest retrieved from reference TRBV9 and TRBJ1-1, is DSGVTQTPKHLITATGQRVTLRCSPRSGDLSVYWYQQSLDQGLQFLIQYYNGEERAKGNILERFSAQQFPDLHSELNLSSLELGDSALYFCASSSGQMNTEAFFGQGTRLTVV.